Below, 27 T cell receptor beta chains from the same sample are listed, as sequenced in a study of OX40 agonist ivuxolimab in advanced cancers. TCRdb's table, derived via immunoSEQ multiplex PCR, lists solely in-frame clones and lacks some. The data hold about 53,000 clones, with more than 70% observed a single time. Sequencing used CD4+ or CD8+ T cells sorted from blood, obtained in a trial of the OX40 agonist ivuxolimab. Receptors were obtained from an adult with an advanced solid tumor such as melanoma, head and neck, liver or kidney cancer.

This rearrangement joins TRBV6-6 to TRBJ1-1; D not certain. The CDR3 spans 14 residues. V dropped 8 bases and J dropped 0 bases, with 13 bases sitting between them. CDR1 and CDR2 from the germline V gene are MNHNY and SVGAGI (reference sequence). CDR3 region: CASLTARMNTEAFF. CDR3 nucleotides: TGTGCCAGCCTCACAGCGCGTATGAACACTGAAGCTTTCTTT.

This CDR3 reads CASSRDYTILQNTGELFF. The CDR3 DNA follows: TGTGCCAGCAGCCGGGACTATACTATACTTCAAAACACCGGGGAGCTGTTTTTT. J is TRBJ2-2 and V is TRBV4-2; 7 nucleotides align to TRBD2. Looked up from germline, CDR1 is LGHNA and CDR2 is YNFKEQ. The CDR3 totals 18 residues. V gave up 4 bases and J gave up 2 bases; unmatched junction bases: 13.

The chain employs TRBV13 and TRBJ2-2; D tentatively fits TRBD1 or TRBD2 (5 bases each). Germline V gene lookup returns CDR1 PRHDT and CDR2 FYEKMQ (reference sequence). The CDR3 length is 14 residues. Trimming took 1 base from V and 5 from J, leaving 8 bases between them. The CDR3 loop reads CASSLAGRTGELFF. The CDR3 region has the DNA TGTGCCAGCAGCTTAGCGGGACGGACCGGGGAGCTGTTTTTT.

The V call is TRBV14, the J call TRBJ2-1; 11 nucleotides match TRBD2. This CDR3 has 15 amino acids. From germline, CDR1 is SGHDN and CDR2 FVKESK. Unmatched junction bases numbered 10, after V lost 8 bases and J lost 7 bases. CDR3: CASEFGLAGNNEQFF. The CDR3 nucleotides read TGTGCCAGCGAGTTTGGACTAGCGGGCAATAATGAGCAGTTCTTC.

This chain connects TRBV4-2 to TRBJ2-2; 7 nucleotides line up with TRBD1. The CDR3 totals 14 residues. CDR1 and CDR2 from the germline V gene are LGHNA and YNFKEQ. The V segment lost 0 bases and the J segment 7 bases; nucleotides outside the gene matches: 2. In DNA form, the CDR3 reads TGTGCCAGCAGCCAAGAGAGGGGGCGCGGGGAGCTGTTTTTT. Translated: CASSQERGRGELFF.

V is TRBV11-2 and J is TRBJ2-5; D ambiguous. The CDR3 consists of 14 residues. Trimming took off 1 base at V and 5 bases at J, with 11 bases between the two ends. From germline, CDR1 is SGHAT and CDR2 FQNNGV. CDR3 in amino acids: CASSLGPRSETQYF. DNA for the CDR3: TGTGCCAGCAGCTTAGGCCCTAGGTCCGAGACCCAGTACTTC.

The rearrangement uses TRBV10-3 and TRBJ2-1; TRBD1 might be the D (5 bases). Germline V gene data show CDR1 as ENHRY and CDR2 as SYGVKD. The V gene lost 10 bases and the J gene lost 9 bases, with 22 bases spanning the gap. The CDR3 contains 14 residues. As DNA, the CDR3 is TGTGCCACCGCCGGCAGGGAAGGATCTGGTGAGCAGTTCTTC. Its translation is CATAGREGSGEQFF.

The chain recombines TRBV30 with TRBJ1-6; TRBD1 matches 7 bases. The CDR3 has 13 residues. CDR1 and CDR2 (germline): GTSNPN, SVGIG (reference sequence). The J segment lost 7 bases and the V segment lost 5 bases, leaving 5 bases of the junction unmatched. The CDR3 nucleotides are TGTGCCTGGGGCACAGGGGCGAATTCACCCCTCCACTTT. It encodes CAWGTGANSPLHF.

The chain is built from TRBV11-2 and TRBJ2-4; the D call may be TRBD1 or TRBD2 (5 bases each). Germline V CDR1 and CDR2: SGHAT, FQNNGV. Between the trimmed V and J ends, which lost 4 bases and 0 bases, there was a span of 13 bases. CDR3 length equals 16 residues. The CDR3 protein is CASSSGALLAKNIQYF. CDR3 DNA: TGTGCCAGCAGCTCCGGGGCCCTGCTAGCCAAAAACATTCAGTACTTC.

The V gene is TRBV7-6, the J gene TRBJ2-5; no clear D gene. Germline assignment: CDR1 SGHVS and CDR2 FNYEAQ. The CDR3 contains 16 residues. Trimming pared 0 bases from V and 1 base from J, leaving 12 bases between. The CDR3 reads CASSLAGRAGQETQYF. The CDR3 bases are TGTGCCAGCAGCTTAGCGGGCAGAGCCGGCCAAGAGACCCAGTACTTC.

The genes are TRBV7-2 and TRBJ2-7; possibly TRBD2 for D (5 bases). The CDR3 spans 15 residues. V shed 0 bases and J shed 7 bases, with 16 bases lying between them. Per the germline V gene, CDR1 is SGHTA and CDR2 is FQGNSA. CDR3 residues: CASSLAISPRGEQYF. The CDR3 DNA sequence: TGTGCCAGCAGCTTAGCAATAAGTCCCCGGGGAGAGCAGTACTTC.

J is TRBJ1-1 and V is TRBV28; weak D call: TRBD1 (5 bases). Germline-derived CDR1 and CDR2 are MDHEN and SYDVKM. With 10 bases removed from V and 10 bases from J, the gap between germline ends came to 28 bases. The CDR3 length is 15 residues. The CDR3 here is CAIVPPPNQGKGAFF. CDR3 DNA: TGTGCCATCGTTCCGCCCCCGAATCAGGGAAAGGGAGCTTTCTTT.

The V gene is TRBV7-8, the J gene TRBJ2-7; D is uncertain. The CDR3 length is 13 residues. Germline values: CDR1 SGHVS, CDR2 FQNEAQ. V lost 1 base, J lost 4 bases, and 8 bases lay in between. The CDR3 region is CASSLDNLYEQYF. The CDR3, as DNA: TGTGCCAGCAGCTTAGATAATCTATACGAGCAGTACTTC.

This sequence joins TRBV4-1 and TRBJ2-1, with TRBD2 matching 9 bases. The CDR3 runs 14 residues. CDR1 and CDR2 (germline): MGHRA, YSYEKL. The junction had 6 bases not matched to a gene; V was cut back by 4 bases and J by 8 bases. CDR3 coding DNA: TGCGCCAGCAGCCCTCTGGGCGGGAGGGATGAGCAGTTCTTC. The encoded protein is CASSPLGGRDEQFF.

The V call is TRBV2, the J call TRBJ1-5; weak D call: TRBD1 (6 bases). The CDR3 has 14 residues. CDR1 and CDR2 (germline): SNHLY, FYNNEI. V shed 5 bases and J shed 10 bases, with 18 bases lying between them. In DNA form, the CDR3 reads TGTGCCAGCAGTACCACAGGGATAGAATTTCCCCAGCATTTT. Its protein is CASSTTGIEFPQHF.

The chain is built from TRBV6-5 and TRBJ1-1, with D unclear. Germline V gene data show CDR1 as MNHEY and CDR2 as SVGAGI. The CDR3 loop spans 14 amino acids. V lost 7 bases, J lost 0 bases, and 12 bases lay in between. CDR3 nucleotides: TGTGCCAGCATGAGGTCGGGAATGAACACTGAAGCTTTCTTT. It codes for CASMRSGMNTEAFF.

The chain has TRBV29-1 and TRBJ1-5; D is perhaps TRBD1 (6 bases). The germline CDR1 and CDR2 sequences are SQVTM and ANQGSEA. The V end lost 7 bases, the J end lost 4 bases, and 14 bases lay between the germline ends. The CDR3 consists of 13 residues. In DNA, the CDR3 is TGCAGCGCGCAACAGGGATTTAATCAGCCCCAGCATTTT. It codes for CSAQQGFNQPQHF. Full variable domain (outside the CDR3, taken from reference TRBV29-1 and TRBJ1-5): SAVISQKPSRDICQRGTSLTIQCQVDSQVTMMFWYRQQPGQSLTLIATANQGSEATYESGFVIDKFPISRPNLTFSTLTVSNMSPEDSSIYLCSAQQGFNQPQHFGDGTRLSIL.

CDR3 protein: CASSQDLLAGDNEQYF. In nucleotides, the CDR3 is TGTGCCAGCAGCCAAGATTTGCTAGCGGGAGACAACGAGCAGTACTTC. The gene calls are TRBV4-2 and TRBJ2-7, with TRBD2 identical over 10 bases. The CDR3 loop spans 16 amino acids. V lost 0 bases to trimming and J lost 5 bases; unmatched junction nucleotides: 7. From germline, CDR1 is LGHNA and CDR2 YNFKEQ.

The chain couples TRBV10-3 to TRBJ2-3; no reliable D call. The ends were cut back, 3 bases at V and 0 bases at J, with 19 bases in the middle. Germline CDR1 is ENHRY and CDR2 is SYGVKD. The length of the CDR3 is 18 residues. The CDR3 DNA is TGTGCCATCAGTGATTTAATCCGACCGATTTCTAGCACAGATACGCAGTATTTT. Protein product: CAISDLIRPISSTDTQYF.

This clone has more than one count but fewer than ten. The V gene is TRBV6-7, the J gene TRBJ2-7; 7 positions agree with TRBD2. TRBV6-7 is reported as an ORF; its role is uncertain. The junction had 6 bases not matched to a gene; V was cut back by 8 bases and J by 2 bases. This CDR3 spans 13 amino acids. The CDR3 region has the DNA TGTGCCAGCGGCGGGAGTATCCCCTACGAGCAGTACTTC. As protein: CASGGSIPYEQYF.

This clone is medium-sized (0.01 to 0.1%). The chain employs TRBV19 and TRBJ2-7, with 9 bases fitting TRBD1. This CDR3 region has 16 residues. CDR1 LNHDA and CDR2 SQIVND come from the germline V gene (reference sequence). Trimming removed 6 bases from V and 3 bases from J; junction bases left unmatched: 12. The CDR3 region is CASRDRDRGGNYEQYF. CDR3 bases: TGTGCCAGTAGGGACCGAGACAGGGGGGGGAACTACGAGCAGTACTTC.

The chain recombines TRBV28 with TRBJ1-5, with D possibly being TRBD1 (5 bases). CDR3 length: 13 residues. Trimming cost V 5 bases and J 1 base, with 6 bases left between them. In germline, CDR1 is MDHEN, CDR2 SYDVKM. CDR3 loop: CASSDRSNQPQHF. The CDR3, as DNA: TGTGCCAGCAGTGACAGAAGCAATCAGCCCCAGCATTTT.

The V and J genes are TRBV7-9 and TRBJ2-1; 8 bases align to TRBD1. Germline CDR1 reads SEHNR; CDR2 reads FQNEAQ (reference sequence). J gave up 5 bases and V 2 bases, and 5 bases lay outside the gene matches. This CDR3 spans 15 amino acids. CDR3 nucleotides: TGTGCCAGCAGCTTACTGACAGGGGATCACAATGAGCAGTTCTTC. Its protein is CASSLLTGDHNEQFF.

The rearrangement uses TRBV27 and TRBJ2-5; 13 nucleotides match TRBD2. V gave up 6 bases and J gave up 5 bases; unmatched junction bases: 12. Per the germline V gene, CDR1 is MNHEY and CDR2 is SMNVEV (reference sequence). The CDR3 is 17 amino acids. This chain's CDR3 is CASSSGLAGDDRETQYF. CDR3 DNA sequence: TGTGCCAGCAGCAGTGGACTAGCGGGAGACGATCGGGAGACCCAGTACTTC.

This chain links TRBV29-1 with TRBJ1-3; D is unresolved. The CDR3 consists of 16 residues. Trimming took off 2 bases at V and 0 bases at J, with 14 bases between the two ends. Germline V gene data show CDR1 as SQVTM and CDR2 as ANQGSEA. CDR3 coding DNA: TGCAGCGTTGAATTCGAGGACCGGTCCTCTGGAAACACCATATATTTT. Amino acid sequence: CSVEFEDRSSGNTIYF.

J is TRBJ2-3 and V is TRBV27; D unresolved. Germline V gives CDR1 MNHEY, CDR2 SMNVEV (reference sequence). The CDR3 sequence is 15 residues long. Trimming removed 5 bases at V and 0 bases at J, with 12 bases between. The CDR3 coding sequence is TGTGCCAGCAGTCTACTCGGAGCTAGCACAGATACGCAGTATTTT. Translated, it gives CASSLLGASTDTQYF.

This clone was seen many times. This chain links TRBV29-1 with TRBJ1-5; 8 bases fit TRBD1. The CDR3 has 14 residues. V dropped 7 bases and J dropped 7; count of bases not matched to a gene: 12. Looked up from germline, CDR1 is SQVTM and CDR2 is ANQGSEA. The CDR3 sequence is CSARDRGSGQPQHF. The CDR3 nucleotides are TGCAGCGCACGTGACAGGGGCAGTGGGCAGCCCCAGCATTTT. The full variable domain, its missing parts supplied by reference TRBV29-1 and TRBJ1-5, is SAVISQKPSRDICQRGTSLTIQCQVDSQVTMMFWYRQQPGQSLTLIATANQGSEATYESGFVIDKFPISRPNLTFSTLTVSNMSPEDSSIYLCSARDRGSGQPQHFGDGTRLSIL.